One and the same sample provided the 9 T cell receptor beta chains below, sequenced in a study of blood T cell repertoires in COVID-19. Sequencing used immunoSEQ multiplex PCR; TCRdb keeps in-frame clones, though not all of them. The sample contains 300,000 to 400,000 clones, about 88% of which appear only once. Specimen: PBMCs or T cells enriched from blood (not recorded which). The receptors shown here come from a woman aged 25 to 39 who had recovered from COVID-19.

This CDR3 reads CASSRDRGEKLFF. The CDR3, as DNA: TGTGCCAGCAGTCGGGACAGGGGTGAAAAACTGTTTTTT. V gene TRBV6-4 combines with J gene TRBJ1-4, with TRBD1 matching 10 bases. In germline, CDR1 is MRHNA, CDR2 SNTAGT. The CDR3 totals 13 residues. Unmatched junction bases numbered 1, after V lost 5 bases and J lost 7 bases.

This chain joins TRBV19 and TRBJ1-1, with 10 positions matching TRBD1. CDR1 LNHDA and CDR2 SQIVND come from the germline V gene (reference sequence). The CDR3 spans 13 residues. Germline trimming cut 8 bases from V and 5 bases from J; bases unmatched to any gene: 5. The CDR3, as DNA: TGTGCCAGTCGTCGGACAGGGGGAACTGAAGCTTTCTTT. This encodes CASRRTGGTEAFF.

The chain has TRBV24-1 and TRBJ2-3; 9 bases align to TRBD2. The CDR3 loop spans 16 amino acids. Germline lookup yields CDR1 KGHDR and CDR2 SFDVKD. The V segment lost 3 bases and the J segment 1 base; nucleotides outside the gene matches: 4. The CDR3 sequence is CATSDLRTSGTDTQYF. CDR3 coding DNA: TGTGCCACCAGTGATCTTCGGACTAGCGGCACAGATACGCAGTATTTT.

The rearrangement joins TRBV18 to TRBJ2-7, with TRBD2 matching 7 bases. The germline V gene encodes CDR1 KGHSH and CDR2 LQKENI. CDR3 length: 12 residues. V lost 5 bases to trimming and J lost 6 bases; unmatched junction nucleotides: 4. CDR3 in amino acids: CASSSREAEQYF. For the CDR3, the DNA is TGTGCCAGCTCATCCCGGGAGGCCGAGCAGTACTTC. Full variable domain (outside the CDR3, taken from reference TRBV18 and TRBJ2-7): NAGVMQNPRHLVRRRGQEARLRCSPMKGHSHVYWYRQLPEEGLKFMVYLQKENIIDESGMPKERFSAEFPKEGPSILRIQQVVRGDSAAYFCASSSREAEQYFGPGTRLTVT.

The chain combines TRBV27 with TRBJ1-2, with 8 bases fitting TRBD1. After removal of 1 base from V and 6 bases from J, the junction contained 10 bases not matched to a gene. The CDR3 runs to 16 residues. The germline CDR1 and CDR2 sequences are MNHEY and SMNVEV (reference sequence). CDR3 in amino acids: CASSLYRQGRGDGYTF. The CDR3 DNA reads as TGTGCCAGCAGTTTATATCGACAGGGGAGAGGAGATGGCTACACCTTC.

This clone was seen a handful of times. The chain employs TRBV9 and TRBJ1-3, with 11 bases that match TRBD1. This CDR3 is built from 15 residues. Looked up from germline, CDR1 is SGDLS and CDR2 is YYNGEE. With 2 bases clipped from V and 6 bases from J, the junction kept 4 bases outside the gene matches. This CDR3 is CASSVSGQGANTIYF. The CDR3 DNA reads TGTGCCAGCAGCGTCTCCGGACAGGGGGCAAACACCATATATTTT.

CDR3 nucleotide sequence: TGTGCCAGCAGCTCCCTGGGGACAGGGGACTATGGCTACACCTTC. It is translated as CASSSLGTGDYGYTF. The chain carries TRBV7-9 and TRBJ1-2; TRBD1 matches 10 bases. The CDR3 contains 15 residues. Germline lookup yields CDR1 SEHNR and CDR2 FQNEAQ (reference sequence). J lost 3 bases, V lost 4 bases, and 5 bases had no gene match.

The chain uses TRBV4-2 and TRBJ1-6, with TRBD1 matching 10 bases. J was trimmed by 7 bases and V by 0 bases; bases with no gene match: 3. Germline lookup yields CDR1 LGHNA and CDR2 YNFKEQ. CDR3 length equals 16 residues. CDR3: CASSQDRGQGNSPLHF. The DNA of the CDR3 is TGTGCCAGCAGCCAAGATAGGGGACAGGGGAATTCACCCCTCCACTTT.

The chain joins TRBV5-8 to TRBJ2-3; 12 bases are a match to TRBD1. The germline gives CDR1 SGHTS, CDR2 YDEGEE. With 4 bases clipped from V and 4 bases from J, the junction kept 7 bases outside the gene matches. This CDR3 has 16 amino acids. CDR3 in amino acids: CASSGGDRGRSDTQYF. For the CDR3, the DNA is TGTGCCAGCAGCGGGGGGGACAGGGGGCGATCAGATACGCAGTATTTT.